This note documents a single T cell receptor beta chain sequence. As yet, its antigen is unknown. CDR1 is ENHRY and CDR2 is SYGVKD in the germline V gene. The CDR3 covers 17 residues. The V end lost 0 bases, the J end lost 6 bases, and 20 bases lay between the germline ends. The assay was immunoSEQ multiplex PCR, and TCRdb's table has in-frame clones only and misses some. The profile shows about 580,000 clones, more than 95% of them singletons. Naive CD8 cells comprised CD45RO-negative, CCR7-positively selected cells, excluding terminally differentiated effector memory CD45RA+ cells. This entry belongs to a study of shared clonotypes between healthy human individuals. Overall study findings and caveats: The represented genetic and exposure-history diversity was limited by the small number of donors. Collection of samples was limited to blood; tissue repertoires likely differ. Memory subsets generally showed lower estimated richness than naive subsets.

Sequencing input: naive CD8+ T cells sorted from blood. The sequence was obtained from a man under 40 in good health. The V call is TRBV10-3, the J call TRBJ1-2; D might be TRBD1 (6 bases). CDR3 loop: CAISESALTGTPNGYTF. DNA for the CDR3: TGTGCCATCAGTGAGTCCGCACTTACAGGGACCCCCAATGGCTACACCTTC.